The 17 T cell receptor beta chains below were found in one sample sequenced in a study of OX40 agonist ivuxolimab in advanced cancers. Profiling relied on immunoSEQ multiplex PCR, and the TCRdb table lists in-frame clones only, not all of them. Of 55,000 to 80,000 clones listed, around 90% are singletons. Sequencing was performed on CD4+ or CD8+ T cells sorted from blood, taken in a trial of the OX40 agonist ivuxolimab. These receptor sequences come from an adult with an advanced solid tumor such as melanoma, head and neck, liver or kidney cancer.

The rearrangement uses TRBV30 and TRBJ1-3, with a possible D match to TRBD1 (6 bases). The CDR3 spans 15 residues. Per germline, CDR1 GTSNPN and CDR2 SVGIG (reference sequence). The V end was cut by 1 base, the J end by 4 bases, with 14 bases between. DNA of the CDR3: TGTGCCTGGAGTGCAGCCCAGGGGCTCGGAAACACCATATATTTT. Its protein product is CAWSAAQGLGNTIYF.

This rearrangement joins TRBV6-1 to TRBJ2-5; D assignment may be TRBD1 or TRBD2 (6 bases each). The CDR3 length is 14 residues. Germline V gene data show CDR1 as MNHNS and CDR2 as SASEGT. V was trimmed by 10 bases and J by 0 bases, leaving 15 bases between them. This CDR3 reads CATRGGPNQETQYF. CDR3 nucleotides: TGTGCCACCAGAGGGGGGCCGAACCAAGAGACCCAGTACTTC.

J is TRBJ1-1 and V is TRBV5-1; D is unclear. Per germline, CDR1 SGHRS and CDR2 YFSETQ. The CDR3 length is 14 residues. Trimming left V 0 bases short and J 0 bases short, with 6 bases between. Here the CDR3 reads CASSLEALNTEAFF. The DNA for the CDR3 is TGCGCCAGCAGCTTGGAGGCACTGAACACTGAAGCTTTCTTT.

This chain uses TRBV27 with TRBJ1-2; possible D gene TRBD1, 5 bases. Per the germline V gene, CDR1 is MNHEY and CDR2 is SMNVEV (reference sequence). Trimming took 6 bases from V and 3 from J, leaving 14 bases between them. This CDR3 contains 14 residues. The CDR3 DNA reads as TGTGCCAGCAGCCTCAGGGAGACGGACTATGGCTACACCTTC. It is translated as CASSLRETDYGYTF.

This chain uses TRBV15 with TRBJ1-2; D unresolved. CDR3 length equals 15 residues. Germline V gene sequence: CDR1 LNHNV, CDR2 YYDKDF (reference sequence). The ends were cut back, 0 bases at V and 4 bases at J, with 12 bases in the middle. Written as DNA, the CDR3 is TGTGCCACCAGCAGAGATCGGCAGCCTTCCTATGGCTACACCTTC. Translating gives CATSRDRQPSYGYTF.

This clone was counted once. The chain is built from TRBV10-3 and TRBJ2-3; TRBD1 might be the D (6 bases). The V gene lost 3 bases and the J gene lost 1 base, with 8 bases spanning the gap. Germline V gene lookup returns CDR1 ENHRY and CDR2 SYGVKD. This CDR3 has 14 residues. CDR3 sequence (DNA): TGTGCCATCAGTGAAGCAGGGGGCACAGATACGCAGTATTTT. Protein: CAISEAGGTDTQYF.

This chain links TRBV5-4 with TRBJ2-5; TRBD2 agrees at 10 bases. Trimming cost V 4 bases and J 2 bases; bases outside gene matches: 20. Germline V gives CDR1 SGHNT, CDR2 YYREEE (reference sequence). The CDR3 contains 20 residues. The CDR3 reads CASSPPGASGGHRPQETQYF. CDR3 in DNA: TGTGCCAGCAGCCCACCTGGAGCTAGCGGGGGCCACCGACCTCAAGAGACCCAGTACTTC.

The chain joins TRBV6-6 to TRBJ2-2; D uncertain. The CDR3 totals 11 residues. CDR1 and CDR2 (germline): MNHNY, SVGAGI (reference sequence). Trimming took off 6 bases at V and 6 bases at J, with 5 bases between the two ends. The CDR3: CASSRPGELFF. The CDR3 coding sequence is TGTGCCAGCAGCCGACCCGGGGAGCTGTTTTTT.

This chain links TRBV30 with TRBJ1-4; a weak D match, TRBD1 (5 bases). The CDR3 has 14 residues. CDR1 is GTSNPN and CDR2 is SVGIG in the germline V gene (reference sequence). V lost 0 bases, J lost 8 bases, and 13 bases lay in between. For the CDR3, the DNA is TGTGCCTGGAGTGTACCCGGGGCGCGGGAAAAACTGTTTTTT. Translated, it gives CAWSVPGAREKLFF. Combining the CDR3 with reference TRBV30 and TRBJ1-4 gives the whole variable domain SQTIHQWPATLVQPVGSPLSLECTVEGTSNPNLYWYRQAAGRGLQLLFYSVGIGQISSEVPQNLSASRPQDRQFILSSKKLLLSDSGFYLCAWSVPGAREKLFFGSGTQLSVL.

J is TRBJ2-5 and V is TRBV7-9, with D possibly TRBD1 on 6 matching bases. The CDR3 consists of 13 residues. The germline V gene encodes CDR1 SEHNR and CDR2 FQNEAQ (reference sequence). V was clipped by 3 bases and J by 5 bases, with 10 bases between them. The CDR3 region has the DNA TGTGCCAGCAGCTTCAGGGGAAGCGAGACCCAGTACTTC. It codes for CASSFRGSETQYF.

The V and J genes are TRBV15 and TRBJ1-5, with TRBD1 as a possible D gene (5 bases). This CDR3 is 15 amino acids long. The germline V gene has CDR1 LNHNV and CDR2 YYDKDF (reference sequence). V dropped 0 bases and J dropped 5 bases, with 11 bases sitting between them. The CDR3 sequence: CATSRDGQGDQPQHF. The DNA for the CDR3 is TGTGCCACCAGCAGAGATGGGCAGGGAGATCAGCCCCAGCATTTT.

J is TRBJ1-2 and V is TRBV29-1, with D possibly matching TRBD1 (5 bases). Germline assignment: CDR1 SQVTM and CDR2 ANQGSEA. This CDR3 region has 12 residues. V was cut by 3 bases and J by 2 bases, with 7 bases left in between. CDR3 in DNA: TGCAGCGTTGACCCAGGGAACTATGGCTACACCTTC. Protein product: CSVDPGNYGYTF.

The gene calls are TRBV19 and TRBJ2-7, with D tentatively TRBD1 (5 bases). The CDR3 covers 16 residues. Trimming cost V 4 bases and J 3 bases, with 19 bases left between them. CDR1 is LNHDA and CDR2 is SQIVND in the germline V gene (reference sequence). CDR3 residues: CASSTGHPQRIYEQYF. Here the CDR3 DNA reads TGTGCCAGTAGTACCGGACACCCCCAACGCATCTACGAGCAGTACTTC.

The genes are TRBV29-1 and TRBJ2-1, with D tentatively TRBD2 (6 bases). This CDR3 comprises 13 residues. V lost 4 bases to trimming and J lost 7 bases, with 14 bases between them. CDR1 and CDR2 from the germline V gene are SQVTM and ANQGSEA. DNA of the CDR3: TGCAGCGTTGGGCACGCGGGAAGAAATGAGCAGTTCTTC. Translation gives CSVGHAGRNEQFF.

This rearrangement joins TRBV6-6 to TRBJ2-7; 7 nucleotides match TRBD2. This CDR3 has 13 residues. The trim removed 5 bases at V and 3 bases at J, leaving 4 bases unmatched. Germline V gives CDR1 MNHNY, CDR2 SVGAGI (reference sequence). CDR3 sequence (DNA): TGTGCCAGCAGTGGGACTACCGACTACGAGCAGTACTTC. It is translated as CASSGTTDYEQYF.

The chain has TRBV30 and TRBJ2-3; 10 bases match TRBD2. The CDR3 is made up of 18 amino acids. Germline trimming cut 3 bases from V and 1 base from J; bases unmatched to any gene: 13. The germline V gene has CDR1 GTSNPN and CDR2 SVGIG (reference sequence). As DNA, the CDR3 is TGTGCCTGGAGCAACTTACAACCCCTAGCGGGAGGCACAGATACGCAGTATTTT. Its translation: CAWSNLQPLAGGTDTQYF.

The CDR3 coding sequence is TGTGCCAGTAGTCCTACGGGGTTCTATGGCTACACCTTC. It yields the protein CASSPTGFYGYTF. This chain joins TRBV19 and TRBJ1-2; D gene unclear. The V end was cut by 5 bases, the J end by 4 bases, with 11 bases between. Germline values: CDR1 LNHDA, CDR2 SQIVND (reference sequence). The CDR3 contains 13 residues. Variable domain in full (rest from reference TRBV19 and TRBJ1-2): DGGITQSPKYLFRKEGQNVTLSCEQNLNHDAMYWYRQDPGQGLRLIYYSQIVNDFQKGDIAEGYSVSREKKESFPLTVTSAQKNPTAFYLCASSPTGFYGYTFGSGTRLTVV.